The 8 T cell receptor beta chains below come from one sample, sequenced in a study of blood T cell repertoires in COVID-19. The data were produced by immunoSEQ multiplex PCR, yet TCRdb's version contains in-frame clones alone and is incomplete. The sample lists around 34,000 clones, approximately 83% occurring once. Sequencing used peripheral blood. These receptors were taken from a man aged 50-59 years with acute or convalescent COVID-19.

This rearrangement joins TRBV19 to TRBJ2-7; TRBD1 agrees at 8 bases. With 3 bases clipped from V and 0 bases from J, the junction kept 4 bases outside the gene matches. CDR3 length: 15 amino acids. CDR1 and CDR2 (germline): LNHDA, SQIVND (reference sequence). The DNA for the CDR3 is TGTGCCAGTAGTATCGGACAGGGCTCCTCCTACGAGCAGTACTTC. Protein: CASSIGQGSSYEQYF.

The chain carries TRBV7-3 and TRBJ2-2, with TRBD2 matching over 11 bases. Trimming at V came to 5 bases and at J to 8 bases, leaving 7 bases not matched to a gene. The germline CDR1 and CDR2 sequences are SGHTA and FQGTGA. CDR3 size: 15 residues. For the CDR3, the DNA is TGTGCCAGCAGCCCCCTGACTAGCGGGGTGGGGGAGCTGTTTTTT. Protein product: CASSPLTSGVGELFF. Full variable domain (rest looked up from reference TRBV7-3 and TRBJ2-2): GAGVSQTPSNKVTEKGKYVELRCDPISGHTALYWYRQSLGQGPEFLIYFQGTGAADDSGLPNDRFFAVRPEGSVSTLKIQRTERGDSAVYLCASSPLTSGVGELFFGEGSRLTVL.

J is TRBJ1-5 and V is TRBV6-2 or TRBV6-3; 7 bases are shared with TRBD1. The CDR3 runs to 16 residues. The ends lost 0 bases at V and 0 bases at J; junction bases unmatched: 2. Germline assignment: CDR1 MNHEY and CDR2 SVGEGT. CDR3 sequence: CASSYSTGNSNQPQHF. CDR3 sequence (DNA): TGTGCCAGCAGTTACTCGACAGGGAATAGCAATCAGCCCCAGCATTTT.

The CDR3 DNA follows: TGTGCCAGCAGCTTGTTGTCAGTTAAAATGAACACTGAAGCTTTCTTT. Protein: CASSLLSVKMNTEAFF. The J gene is TRBJ1-1, the V gene TRBV5-6, with D unclear. The CDR3 runs to 16 residues. The V and J ends lost 1 base and 0 bases respectively, with 13 bases between them. CDR1 is SGHDT and CDR2 is YYEEEE in the germline V gene.

This clone has a single count. The chain recombines TRBV12-5 with TRBJ1-3; perhaps TRBD1 as D (5 bases). From germline, CDR1 is LGHNT and CDR2 FRNRAP. The CDR3 sequence is 16 residues long. V was pared by 6 bases and J by 2 bases, with 17 bases between. The CDR3 sequence is CASGNDGGSTGNTIYF. The CDR3 DNA reads as TGTGCTAGTGGAAATGATGGGGGGTCAACTGGAAACACCATATATTTT. The full variable domain, its missing parts supplied by reference TRBV12-5 and TRBJ1-3, is DARVTQTPRHKVTEMGQEVTMRCQPILGHNTVFWYRQTMMQGLELLAYFRNRAPLDDSGMPKDRFSAEMPDATLATLKIQPSEPRDSAVYFCASGNDGGSTGNTIYFGEGSWLTVV.

The rearrangement links TRBV4-1 to TRBJ2-4; D remains ambiguous. The CDR3 is 14 residues long. V was shortened by 3 bases and J by 0 bases, with 6 bases between the two germline ends. Germline lookup yields CDR1 MGHRA and CDR2 YSYEKL. The DNA for the CDR3 is TGCGCCAGCAGCCACAGATTAGCCAAAAACATTCAGTACTTC. This sequence encodes CASSHRLAKNIQYF.

The V and J genes are TRBV7-9 and TRBJ1-1; tentatively, D is TRBD1 (5 bases). CDR1 is SEHNR, CDR2 FQNEAQ, per germline (reference sequence). The CDR3 runs 12 residues. Deletions cut 0 bases from V and 8 bases from J, with 7 bases between. CDR3 loop: CASSLAGQEAFF. The CDR3 DNA reads TGTGCCAGCAGCTTAGCGGGGCAGGAAGCTTTCTTT.

This clone occurred once. This chain connects TRBV30 to TRBJ1-1; D may be TRBD1 (5 bases). From germline, CDR1 is GTSNPN and CDR2 SVGIG (reference sequence). The CDR3 spans 13 residues. The V end lost 3 bases, the J end lost 0 bases, and 8 bases lay between the germline ends. This CDR3 is CAWRGLMNTEAFF. The CDR3 DNA reads TGTGCCTGGAGGGGACTCATGAACACTGAAGCTTTCTTT.